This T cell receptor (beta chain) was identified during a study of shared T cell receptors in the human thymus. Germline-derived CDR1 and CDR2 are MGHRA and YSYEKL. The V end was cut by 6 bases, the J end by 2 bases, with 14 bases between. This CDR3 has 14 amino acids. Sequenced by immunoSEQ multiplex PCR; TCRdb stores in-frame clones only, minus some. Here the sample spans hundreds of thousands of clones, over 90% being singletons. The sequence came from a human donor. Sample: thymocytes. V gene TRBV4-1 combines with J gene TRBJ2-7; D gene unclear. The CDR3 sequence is CASSLTDRTYEQYF. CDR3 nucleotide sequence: TGCGCCAGCAGTCTGACCGATCGGACCTACGAGCAGTACTTC.